A selection of T cell receptor beta chains follows, all from one sample in a study of T-cell memory formation after mild COVID-19. A single record per CDR3 protein comes from TCRdb applying MiXCR to the 5' RACE reads. This repertoire shows roughly 180,000 distinct CDR3 sequences, around a sixth found once; its top ten account for more than 3%. Sequencing input: PBMCs or a T cell subset sorted from them (not recorded which). The receptor source for this set is a man aged 18 to 29 who had mild COVID-19 (a few samples of this study predate the infection). Cell type and time point are not known. Both conserved end residues are part of each CDR3. D genes are given only for firm matches. Expanded clones are given a class, and other clones once, few, many or no size at all.

V gene: TRBV4-3
D gene: TRBD1
J gene: TRBJ1-5
clone size: few
CDR3 length: 15
CDR3 protein: CASSQDKGQNQPQHF
CDR3 DNA: TGCGCCAGCAGCCAAGATAAGGGACAGAATCAGCCCCAGCATTTT

V gene: TRBV20-1
D gene: TRBD1
J gene: TRBJ1-1
clone size: many
CDR3 length: 15
CDR3 protein: CSAREGDSWGTEAFF
CDR3 DNA: TGCAGTGCTAGAGAGGGGGACAGCTGGGGCACTGAAGCTTTCTTT

V gene: TRBV10-3
D gene: TRBD2
J gene: TRBJ2-7
clone size: many
CDR3 length: 16
CDR3 protein: CAISEGLAGPLGEQYF
CDR3 DNA: TGTGCCATCAGTGAAGGGCTAGCGGGACCACTAGGCGAGCAGTACTTC

V gene: TRBV20-1
D gene: -
J gene: TRBJ1-4
clone size: -
CDR3 length: 11
CDR3 protein: CSARGPEKLFF
CDR3 DNA: TGCAGTGCTAGGGGGCCCGAAAAACTGTTTTTT

V gene: TRBV12-3/TRBV12-4
D gene: TRBD1
J gene: TRBJ1-5
clone size: -
CDR3 length: 14
CDR3 protein: CASSSDRVDQPQHF
CDR3 DNA: TGTGCCAGCAGTTCAGACAGGGTAGATCAGCCCCAGCATTTT

V gene: TRBV4-3
D gene: -
J gene: TRBJ1-1
clone size: -
CDR3 length: 14
CDR3 protein: CASTDLSKNTEAFF
CDR3 DNA: TGCGCCAGCACCGACCTAAGTAAGAACACTGAAGCTTTCTTT

V gene: TRBV12-3/TRBV12-4
D gene: TRBD1
J gene: TRBJ2-1
clone size: few
CDR3 length: 15
CDR3 protein: CASIMGQGTYNEQFF
CDR3 DNA: TGTGCCAGCATAATGGGACAGGGGACCTACAATGAGCAGTTCTTC

V gene: TRBV7-2
D gene: -
J gene: TRBJ1-4
clone size: -
CDR3 length: 13
CDR3 protein: CASSPVHGEKLFF
CDR3 DNA: TGTGCCAGCAGCCCGGTCCATGGGGAAAAACTGTTTTTT

V gene: TRBV2
D gene: -
J gene: TRBJ2-3
clone size: -
CDR3 length: 14
CDR3 protein: CASSEQGNWDTQYF
CDR3 DNA: TGTGCCAGCAGTGAACAAGGGAATTGGGATACGCAGTATTTT

V gene: TRBV9
D gene: TRBD2
J gene: TRBJ2-5
clone size: -
CDR3 length: 15
CDR3 protein: CASSVDPGGRETQYF
CDR3 DNA: TGTGCCAGCAGCGTAGATCCGGGGGGTCGGGAGACCCAGTACTTC

V gene: TRBV20-1
D gene: TRBD1
J gene: TRBJ2-1
clone size: -
CDR3 length: 15
CDR3 protein: CSARAPTGGHNEQFF
CDR3 DNA: TGCAGTGCTAGAGCCCCGACAGGGGGCCACAATGAGCAGTTCTTC

V gene: TRBV4-1
D gene: TRBD1
J gene: TRBJ2-3
clone size: few
CDR3 length: 15
CDR3 protein: CASSQDGRQGDTQYF
CDR3 DNA: TGCGCCAGCAGCCAAGATGGCCGACAGGGAGATACGCAGTATTTT

V gene: TRBV20-1
D gene: TRBD1
J gene: TRBJ1-2
clone size: -
CDR3 length: 14
CDR3 protein: CSARDKRTGYGYTF
CDR3 DNA: TGCAGTGCTAGAGATAAACGGACAGGCTATGGCTACACCTTC

V gene: TRBV7-9
D gene: -
J gene: TRBJ2-5
clone size: many
CDR3 length: 14
CDR3 protein: CASSFGQGEETQYF
CDR3 DNA: TGTGCCAGCAGCTTCGGGCAGGGTGAAGAGACCCAGTACTTC

V gene: TRBV30
D gene: -
J gene: TRBJ1-1
clone size: many
CDR3 length: 10
CDR3 protein: CAWSGGEAFF
CDR3 DNA: TGTGCCTGGAGTGGGGGTGAAGCTTTCTTT

V gene: TRBV7-2
D gene: TRBD2
J gene: TRBJ2-3
clone size: few
CDR3 length: 17
CDR3 protein: CASSLATRGGGTDTQYF
CDR3 DNA: TGTGCCAGCAGCTTAGCAACGCGCGGGGGGGGCACAGATACGCAGTATTTT

V gene: TRBV7-9
D gene: TRBD2
J gene: TRBJ2-5
clone size: few
CDR3 length: 13
CDR3 protein: CASSPREGETQYF
CDR3 DNA: TGTGCCAGCAGCCCTCGGGAGGGAGAGACCCAGTACTTC

V gene: TRBV27
D gene: -
J gene: TRBJ1-6
clone size: -
CDR3 length: 14
CDR3 protein: CASSLQYSVSALHF
CDR3 DNA: TGTGCCAGCAGCTTACAGTATTCGGTCAGCGCCCTCCACTTT

V gene: TRBV7-6
D gene: TRBD1
J gene: TRBJ2-3
clone size: -
CDR3 length: 14
CDR3 protein: CASSTGQGTDTQYF
CDR3 DNA: TGTGCCAGCAGCACCGGACAGGGCACAGATACGCAGTATTTT

V gene: TRBV5-1
D gene: -
J gene: TRBJ1-2
clone size: -
CDR3 length: 15
CDR3 protein: CASSANTGRSYGYTF
CDR3 DNA: TGCGCCAGCTCGGCTAACACAGGGCGGTCCTATGGCTACACCTTC